This T cell receptor (beta chain) originates from a study of blood T cell repertoires in COVID-19. Germline V gene sequence: CDR1 MDHEN, CDR2 SYDVKM. CDR3 length: 13 residues. Between the trimmed V and J ends, which lost 3 bases and 6 bases, there was a span of 9 bases. Measured with immunoSEQ multiplex PCR; TCRdb has only the in-frame clones, and not every one. Of some 300,000 clones in the sample, nearly 90% were seen once. The clonotype was recovered from a young woman who had recovered from COVID-19. The chain uses TRBV28 and TRBJ1-5; D is unclear. The sequencing input was PBMCs or T cells enriched from blood (not recorded which). CDR3 DNA sequence: TGTGCCAGCAGTTTCTTCCCCCCTCAGCCCCAGCATTTT. Protein: CASSFFPPQPQHF.